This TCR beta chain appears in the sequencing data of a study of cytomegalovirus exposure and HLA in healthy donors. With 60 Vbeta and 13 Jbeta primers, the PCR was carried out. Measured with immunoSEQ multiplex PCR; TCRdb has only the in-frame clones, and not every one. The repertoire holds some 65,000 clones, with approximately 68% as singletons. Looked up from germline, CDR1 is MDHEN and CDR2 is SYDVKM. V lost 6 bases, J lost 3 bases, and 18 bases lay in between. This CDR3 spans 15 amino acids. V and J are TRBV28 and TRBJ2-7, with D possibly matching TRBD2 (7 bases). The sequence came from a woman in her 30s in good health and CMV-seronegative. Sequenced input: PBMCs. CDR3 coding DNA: TGTGCCAGCAGCTTGACAGGTTGGACTAGCTACGAGCAGTACTTC. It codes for CASSLTGWTSYEQYF. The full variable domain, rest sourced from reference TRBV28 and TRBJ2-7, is DVKVTQSSRYLVKRTGEKVFLECVQDMDHENMFWYRQDPGLGLRLIYFSYDVKMKEKGDIPEGYSVSREKKERFSLILESASTNQTSMYLCASSLTGWTSYEQYFGPGTRLTVT.